This T cell receptor (beta chain) was profiled in a study of CD8+ T cells in alopecia areata. Study-wide results and limits: Lesional scalp exceeded normal scalp in clonality, especially in alopecia totalis/universalis. Possibly because of HLA-related factors, TCR sharing was less clear across patients than in mice. Scalp sequencing also captures normal skin's resident alphabeta T cells.

Points on this clone: The antigen remains unidentified.

PBMCs provided sorted CD4+ and CD8+ T cells. cDNA prepared by RNA extraction and subsequent reverse transcription served as the template for sequencing. Produced via immunoSEQ multiplex PCR; TCRdb's table is partial and in-frame only. The data show around 60,000 clones, with 44% seen just once and roughly half held by the top ten. CDR3 size: 14 residues. The germline V gene has CDR1 SGHAT and CDR2 FQNNGV. Trimming took 5 bases from V and 6 from J, leaving 17 bases between them. Sequencing was done on a sample of NKG2D-low CD8+ T cells sorted from blood. This receptor was obtained from a human donor with alopecia areata. The V call is TRBV11-2, the J call TRBJ2-7, with no clear D. The CDR3 sequence: CASSPIRRSGEQYF. In DNA, the CDR3 is TGTGCCAGCAGCCCAATCCGACGCTCTGGCGAGCAGTACTTC.